One and the same sample provided the 9 T cell receptor beta chains below, sequenced in a study of early T cells in non-severe SARS-CoV-2 infection. MiXCR, applied by TCRdb to the 5' RACE reads, yields one record per CDR3 protein. The sample includes 75,000 to 95,000 distinct CDR3 sequences, 16% of them seen just once. The specimen comprised whole blood, sampled at baseline. These receptors were obtained from an adult who was a healthcare worker with PCR-confirmed SARS-CoV-2 infection or an uninfected control (not recorded which).

V usage is TRBV11-2 and J usage is TRBJ2-2, with a possible D match to TRBD2 (6 bases). The CDR3 length is 17 residues. V gave up 5 bases and J gave up 0 bases, with 16 bases separating them. CDR1 and CDR2 from the germline V gene are SGHAT and FQNNGV. The CDR3 DNA sequence: TGTGCCAGCAGCGTAGGATTGTGGGAGGCGAACACCGGGGAGCTGTTTTTT. It translates to CASSVGLWEANTGELFF.

The J gene is TRBJ1-2, the V gene TRBV28; D call uncertain. This CDR3 comprises 9 residues. Germline V gene sequence: CDR1 MDHEN, CDR2 SYDVKM. The V end was cut by 6 bases, the J end by 14 bases, with 10 bases between. As DNA, the CDR3 is TGTGCCAGCAGCGTCCCCCAAACCTTC. The encoded protein is CASSVPQTF.

The genes are TRBV5-1 and TRBJ1-2; maybe TRBD1 (5 bases). The V gene lost 0 bases and the J gene lost 8 bases, with 14 bases spanning the gap. Per the germline V gene, CDR1 is SGHRS and CDR2 is YFSETQ. The CDR3 is 14 amino acids. CDR3 amino acids: CASSLGETVRGYTF. CDR3 nucleotides: TGCGCCAGCAGCTTGGGTGAGACAGTACGAGGCTACACCTTC. The full variable domain, its missing parts supplied by reference TRBV5-1 and TRBJ1-2, is KAGVTQTPRYLIKTRGQQVTLSCSPISGHRSVSWYQQTPGQGLQFLFEYFSETQRNKGNFPGRFSGRQFSNSRSEMNVSTLELGDSALYLCASSLGETVRGYTFGSGTRLTVV.

The CDR3 reads CASSPQDRTDTQYF. The CDR3 DNA is TGTGCCAGCAGCCCTCAAGACCGCACAGATACGCAGTATTTT. This chain connects TRBV7-9 to TRBJ2-3; no definite D call. V lost 5 bases and J lost 1, with 10 bases in between. Germline V gives CDR1 SEHNR, CDR2 FQNEAQ (reference sequence). CDR3 length: 14 residues.

There are many counts of this clonotype. This chain connects TRBV7-9 to TRBJ2-2, with unresolved D. The CDR3 sequence is 12 residues long. Germline V gene sequence: CDR1 SEHNR, CDR2 FQNEAQ (reference sequence). Trimming took off 3 bases at V and 2 bases at J, with 1 base between the two ends. CDR3 in DNA: TGTGCCAGCAGCTTCAACACCGGGGAGCTGTTTTTT. Translated: CASSFNTGELFF.

This clonotype was observed a few times. The rearrangement joins TRBV9 to TRBJ2-2; D is uncertain. V shed 0 bases and J shed 6 bases, with 9 bases lying between them. This CDR3 has 14 residues. Germline V gene data show CDR1 as SGDLS and CDR2 as YYNGEE. The CDR3 loop is CASSVVSGAGELFF. The CDR3 DNA follows: TGTGCCAGCAGCGTAGTATCTGGGGCCGGGGAGCTGTTTTTT.

This clonotype has just a few counts. The chain is built from TRBV7-8 and TRBJ2-1; TRBD2 aligns across 7 bases. Per germline, CDR1 SGHVS and CDR2 FQNEAQ. The CDR3 length is 17 residues. The junction had 15 bases not matched to a gene; V was cut back by 5 bases and J by 5 bases. In DNA, the CDR3 is TGTGCCAGCAGCCTCAAACCCAGCGGGATCAGCAACAATGAGCAGTTCTTC. It specifies CASSLKPSGISNNEQFF.

The J gene is TRBJ2-3, the V gene TRBV7-2; D is unresolved. The CDR3 runs to 13 residues. The V gene's germline CDR1 is SGHTA and CDR2 FQGNSA. Trimming removed 3 bases at V and 3 bases at J, with 7 bases between. The CDR3 loop is CASSLLVTDTQYF. The CDR3 region has the DNA TGTGCCAGCAGCTTGTTAGTGACAGATACGCAGTATTTT.

This clonotype was found many times. The chain recombines TRBV4-1 with TRBJ2-7, with a possible D match to TRBD1 (6 bases). There are 13 residues in the CDR3. The germline V and J ends were trimmed by 0 bases and 8 bases, with 11 bases remaining between them. The germline CDR1 and CDR2 sequences are MGHRA and YSYEKL. DNA of the CDR3: TGCGCCAGCAGCCAAGAGATCCGGGACAAGCAGTACTTC. Its protein product is CASSQEIRDKQYF.